Below are 19 T cell receptor beta chains sequenced from a single sample in a study of blood T cell repertoires in COVID-19. The data were produced by immunoSEQ multiplex PCR, yet TCRdb's version contains in-frame clones alone and is incomplete. In the table there are under 300,000 clones, approximately 85% of which are singletons. Sequencing was carried out using PBMCs or T cells enriched from blood (not recorded which). The receptors were sampled from a woman in her fifties or sixties who had recovered from COVID-19.

This clone was seen once. This rearrangement joins TRBV27 to TRBJ2-7; no definite D call. There are 15 residues in the CDR3. V lost 2 bases, J lost 8 bases, and 19 bases lay in between. Germline V CDR1 and CDR2: MNHEY, SMNVEV (reference sequence). The CDR3 coding sequence is TGTGCCAGCAGTTTAAACGGGTGGATAAACGCACAGCAGTACTTC. This translates into CASSLNGWINAQQYF.

V usage is TRBV27 and J usage is TRBJ1-5; D uncertain. Trimming took off 3 bases at V and 6 bases at J, with 6 bases between the two ends. The CDR3 has 12 amino acids. CDR1 and CDR2 from the germline V gene are MNHEY and SMNVEV (reference sequence). CDR3 sequence: CASSFIGQPQHF. The CDR3 DNA reads as TGTGCCAGCAGTTTTATCGGTCAGCCCCAGCATTTT.

The chain recombines TRBV27 with TRBJ2-3, with 10 bases fitting TRBD2. The CDR3 runs to 15 residues. V dropped 4 bases and J dropped 2; count of bases not matched to a gene: 3. CDR1 is MNHEY and CDR2 is SMNVEV in the germline V gene (reference sequence). The CDR3 DNA follows: TGTGCCAGCAGTTCACTAGCGGGATTCACAGATACGCAGTATTTT. Translating gives CASSSLAGFTDTQYF.

This clone was seen a few times. In nucleotides, the CDR3 is TGTGCCAGCAAAGGACAGGTGAACACTGAAGCTTTCTTT. Translated, it gives CASKGQVNTEAFF. This chain joins TRBV2 and TRBJ1-1, with TRBD1 matching 7 bases. Per germline, CDR1 SNHLY and CDR2 FYNNEI. The CDR3 consists of 13 residues. J was trimmed by 0 bases and V by 7 bases; bases with no gene match: 2.

The chain uses TRBV7-2 and TRBJ2-3, with TRBD1 as a possible D gene (5 bases). CDR1 is SGHTA, CDR2 FQGNSA, per germline. CDR3 length equals 16 residues. V was shortened by 1 base and J by 5 bases, with 16 bases between the two germline ends. The CDR3 nucleotides are TGTGCCAGCAGCTTAGGAGGCCACGGAAGGGGAGATACGCAGTATTTT. Its translation is CASSLGGHGRGDTQYF.

This clone occurred once. The gene calls are TRBV3-1 (or the pseudogene TRBV3-2) and TRBJ2-1, with TRBD1 identical over 7 bases. Germline-derived CDR1 and CDR2 are LGHDT and YNNKEL (reference sequence). V gave up 1 base and J gave up 6 bases; unmatched junction bases: 3. The CDR3 consists of 14 residues. CDR3 nucleotides: TGTGCCAGCAGCCAAGTGGACAGGCTCAATGAGCAGTTCTTC. This translates into CASSQVDRLNEQFF.

This clone came up once. This chain uses TRBV6-5 with TRBJ2-7; D is unresolved. Between the trimmed V and J ends, which lost 8 bases and 3 bases, there was a span of 8 bases. This CDR3 region has 11 residues. The V gene's germline CDR1 is MNHEY and CDR2 SVGAGI. This CDR3 reads CASPIGYEQYF. DNA for the CDR3: TGTGCCAGCCCCATCGGCTACGAGCAGTACTTC.

This clone was picked up one time. The J gene is TRBJ1-1, the V gene TRBV5-4, with D possibly being TRBD1 (5 bases). V was clipped by 5 bases and J by 5 bases, with 19 bases between them. This CDR3 contains 15 residues. The germline V gene encodes CDR1 SGHNT and CDR2 YYREEE (reference sequence). DNA of the CDR3: TGTGCCAGCAGACTCTTGGCAGGGAAATATACTGAAGCTTTCTTT. It translates to CASRLLAGKYTEAFF.

The chain uses TRBV6-2 or TRBV6-3 and TRBJ2-7; 10 nucleotides line up with TRBD2. The CDR3 has 14 amino acids. Germline lookup yields CDR1 MNHEY and CDR2 SVGEGT. The V and J ends lost 5 bases and 2 bases, in that order; junction bases with no gene match: 3. CDR3 loop: CASSRTSGTYEQYF. CDR3 nucleotide sequence: TGTGCCAGCAGTCGGACTAGCGGTACCTACGAGCAGTACTTC.

This chain links TRBV28 with TRBJ1-1, with 9 bases identical to TRBD1. The V gene end was trimmed by 4 bases and the J gene end by 5 bases; junction bases not matched to a gene: 5. The CDR3 extends over 14 amino acids. Germline V gives CDR1 MDHEN, CDR2 SYDVKM. CDR3 in amino acids: CASSSGQGTTEAFF. The CDR3 DNA sequence: TGTGCCAGCAGTTCGGGACAGGGAACGACTGAAGCTTTCTTT.

V and J are TRBV10-1 and TRBJ1-2; the D gene is possibly TRBD1 (6 bases). There are 13 residues in the CDR3. Trimming took 3 bases from V and 3 from J, leaving 8 bases between them. Germline lookup yields CDR1 WNHNN and CDR2 SYGVQD (reference sequence). CDR3 protein: CASSDYRDYGYTF. CDR3 coding DNA: TGCGCCAGCAGTGATTACAGGGACTATGGCTACACCTTC.

A note on this clone: A much larger clone sits a single nucleotide away, making a read error possible. The chain has TRBV27 and TRBJ1-2; D not resolved. V lost 3 bases, J lost 2 bases, and 7 bases lay in between. Germline V gives CDR1 MNHEY, CDR2 SMNVEV (reference sequence). CDR3 size: 13 residues. CDR3 nucleotides: TGTGCCAGCAGTTTTGGGCAGAACTATGGCTACACCTTC. Amino acid sequence: CASSFGQNYGYTF.

J is TRBJ2-2 and V is TRBV2; 7 bases map to TRBD1. Germline CDR1 reads SNHLY; CDR2 reads FYNNEI. This CDR3 contains 12 residues. J was trimmed by 6 bases and V by 7 bases; bases with no gene match: 2. The CDR3: CASKTGAGELFF. CDR3 DNA sequence: TGTGCCAGCAAAACAGGGGCCGGGGAGCTGTTTTTT.

V is TRBV30 and J is TRBJ1-1, with unresolved D. In germline, CDR1 is GTSNPN, CDR2 SVGIG (reference sequence). The CDR3 contains 12 residues. Trimming shortened V by 1 base and J by 7 bases, and 10 bases separated the two germline ends. CDR3 amino acids: CAWSDSFYEAFF. Here the CDR3 DNA reads TGTGCCTGGAGTGACAGCTTTTATGAAGCTTTCTTT.

The chain carries TRBV2 and TRBJ2-6; the D is unclear. The CDR3 is 14 residues long. The V and J ends lost 10 bases and 0 bases respectively, with 10 bases between them. Per the germline V gene, CDR1 is SNHLY and CDR2 is FYNNEI. The CDR3 DNA reads TGTGCCACAAGTGGCCGCTCTGGGGCCAACGTCCTGACTTTC. Translation gives CATSGRSGANVLTF.

This clone was observed a few times. The chain is built from TRBV28 and TRBJ1-1; 10 positions match TRBD1. From germline, CDR1 is MDHEN and CDR2 SYDVKM. The CDR3 covers 15 residues. The J segment lost 6 bases and the V segment lost 5 bases, leaving 9 bases of the junction unmatched. The CDR3 DNA is TGTGCCAGCAGTCCCGGACAGGGGGAAGTAGCTGAAGCTTTCTTT. It is translated as CASSPGQGEVAEAFF.

The chain employs TRBV12-3 or TRBV12-4 and TRBJ2-3, with D maybe TRBD2 (5 bases). CDR3 length equals 12 residues. V lost 8 bases, J lost 4 bases, and 10 bases lay in between. This CDR3 reads CASVGVSDTQYF. The CDR3 DNA reads as TGTGCCAGCGTGGGAGTGTCAGATACGCAGTATTTT.

The CDR3 coding sequence is TGTGCCAGCAGCTTGCGTACCGGGGAGCTGTTTTTT. As protein: CASSLRTGELFF. This rearrangement joins TRBV7-3 to TRBJ2-2; no clear D. This CDR3 has 12 residues. CDR1 is SGHTA, CDR2 FQGTGA, per germline. Trimming shortened V by 3 bases and J by 5 bases, and 4 bases separated the two germline ends.

This clone was seen a handful of times. The V gene is TRBV28, the J gene TRBJ2-1; possibly TRBD1 for D (5 bases). The CDR3 has 12 residues. Germline V gene sequence: CDR1 MDHEN, CDR2 SYDVKM. V lost 1 base and J 9 bases, leaving 7 bases between the germline ends. CDR3 DNA: TGTGCCAGCAGTTTATCAGGGATTGAGCAGTTCTTC. Translation: CASSLSGIEQFF.